A selection of T cell receptor beta chains follows, all from one sample in a study of blood T cells in healthy people across ages. Each CDR3 protein is one row after TCRdb ran MiXCR on the 5' RACE reads. Of around 1.5 million distinct CDR3 sequences listed, 42% were seen once; the top ten hold roughly 7.7%. The sequenced material came from blood. These receptors were taken from a woman between 18 and 30 years old in good health. The CDR3 runs from the conserved cysteine through the conserved F or W. A D gene is named only where the DNA matches it firmly. The listing skips clone size in some rows; elsewhere it reads once, few, many or a size class.

TRBV10-3,-,TRBJ2-7,-,TGTGCCATCAGATCTGGTCCAGGGGTCAACGACGAGCAGTACTTC,CAIRSGPGVNDEQYF
TRBV6-5,-,TRBJ2-7,-,TGTGCCAGCCGCCTTTCAGAACAAATAGAATCCTACGAGCAGTACTTC,CASRLSEQIESYEQYF
TRBV7-2,few,TRBJ2-7,-,TGTGCCAGCAGCGGAGAGGGTCCGATAGAGACAGCCTACGAGCAGTACTTC,CASSGEGPIETAYEQYF
TRBV5-5,-,TRBJ2-7,-,TGTGCCAGCAGCTTGGCGTACAGGCCAAGCTACGAGCAGTACTTC,CASSLAYRPSYEQYF
TRBV5-4,-,TRBJ2-1,TRBD1,TGTGCCAGCAGCTCCTCCGACAGGGACTACAATGAGCAGTTCTTC,CASSSSDRDYNEQFF
TRBV27,-,TRBJ2-1,TRBD1,TGTGCCAGCAACACAGGGGGCTCCCACAATGAGCAGTTCTTC,CASNTGGSHNEQFF
TRBV3-1,-,TRBJ1-1,-,TGTGCCAGCAGCCTAGGCTACGGACGGTCATCGAACACTGAAGCTTTCTTT,CASSLGYGRSSNTEAFF
TRBV9,few,TRBJ1-2,TRBD1,TGTGCCAGCAGCGCCGGACAGGCGGGCTATGGCTACACCTTC,CASSAGQAGYGYTF
TRBV20-1,few,TRBJ2-3,TRBD2,TGCAGTGCCCTGCCGGGACTAGCGGGAGGAAGCACAGATACGCAGTATTTT,CSALPGLAGGSTDTQYF
TRBV28,-,TRBJ1-4,-,TGTGCCAGCAGTCCTATGGGAAGCGGGGGAGAAAAACTGTTTTTT,CASSPMGSGGEKLFF
TRBV20-1,few,TRBJ1-2,-,TGCAGTGCTAGAGGGACAGCGCAGGATAGAGTTTGGGGCTACACCTTC,CSARGTAQDRVWGYTF
TRBV9,-,TRBJ2-5,TRBD2,TGTGCCAGCAGCGTAGCGGCGGGGGTGATCCAAGAGACCCAGTACTTC,CASSVAAGVIQETQYF
TRBV7-2,few,TRBJ2-7,TRBD2,TGTGCCAGCAGCCACCCCGGGACTAGCAGCTCCTACGAGCAGTACTTC,CASSHPGTSSSYEQYF
TRBV5-1,few,TRBJ2-7,-,TGCGCCAGCAGCTTGCGGGGCAACCTAGGAGCGGACTACGAGCAGTACTTC,CASSLRGNLGADYEQYF
TRBV11-2,few,TRBJ2-1,TRBD1,TGTGCCAGCAGCCCATGGACAGGCTACAATGAGCAGTTCTTC,CASSPWTGYNEQFF
TRBV20-1,-,TRBJ2-2,TRBD1,TGCAGTGCCCAGGGGGCGGGTACCGGGGAGCTGTTTTTT,CSAQGAGTGELFF
TRBV28,-,TRBJ2-1,TRBD1,TGTGCCAGCAGTTTATACCCACAAGACAGGGGTTCCTACAATGAGCAGTTCTTC,CASSLYPQDRGSYNEQFF
TRBV27,-,TRBJ2-7,TRBD1,TGTGCCAGCAGTGCACAGGGGGCGAGTGAGCAGTACTTC,CASSAQGASEQYF
TRBV6-1,-,TRBJ2-1,-,TGTGCCAGCAGTTCGAGACTCTCTAATGAGCAGTTCTTC,CASSSRLSNEQFF
TRBV10-3,-,TRBJ2-7,-,TGTGCCATCACCCGGGACCGATCCTCCTACGAGCAGTACTTC,CAITRDRSSYEQYF
TRBV6-2/TRBV6-3,-,TRBJ2-3,TRBD2,TGTGCCAGCAGTTCCCAATTGACTAGCGGGAAGGGTCGAAATACGCAGTATTTT,CASSSQLTSGKGRNTQYF
TRBV28,-,TRBJ2-7,-,TGTGCCAGCAGTCTCGGGGGCCTACCGTGCGAGCAGTACTTC,CASSLGGLPCEQYF
TRBV7-3,-,TRBJ2-2,-,TGTGCCAGCAGCCCCGGCCGCGTCGACACCGGGGAGCTGTTTTTT,CASSPGRVDTGELFF
TRBV5-1,few,TRBJ2-3,-,TGCGCCAGCAGCTTGTCCGGCAATTCCGCAGATACGCAGTATTTT,CASSLSGNSADTQYF
TRBV2,many,TRBJ1-2,-,TGTGCCAGCAGTGAAACGGCAGTCGGCTACACCTTC,CASSETAVGYTF
TRBV5-1,few,TRBJ2-7,-,TGCGCCAGCAGCTTAAGCCTTCTGAGCGAGCAGTACTTC,CASSLSLLSEQYF
TRBV7-2,-,TRBJ2-1,-,TGTGCCAGCAGCTCCCTGGCCCCCCTAGCTAGGAATGAGCAGTTCTTC,CASSSLAPLARNEQFF
TRBV12-3/TRBV12-4,few,TRBJ2-3,TRBD2,TGTGCCAGCAGCCCGGGACTAGCGGGGGGCCGTAGCACAGATACGCAGTATTTT,CASSPGLAGGRSTDTQYF
TRBV12-3/TRBV12-4,-,TRBJ2-3,TRBD2,TGTGCCAGCAGTATACAAGCGGGGGCTAGCACAGATACGCAGTATTTT,CASSIQAGASTDTQYF
TRBV2,few,TRBJ1-5,-,TGTGCCAGCAGTAATAACGGATATAGCAATCAGCCCCAGCATTTT,CASSNNGYSNQPQHF
TRBV7-9,few,TRBJ1-2,-,TGTGCCAGCAGCTTAGGGCAGGCCGCCTATGGCTACACCTTC,CASSLGQAAYGYTF